This TCR beta chain was captured by sequencing in a study of T cells in Graves' hyperthyroidism and ophthalmopathy. Overall study findings and caveats: Clonotypes that were expanded in thyroid above 0.001 mostly appeared in blood too. A model of 13 V-J pairs discriminated ophthalmopathy from stable hyperthyroidism.

Among ophthalmopathy patients, the Clinical Activity Score reached at least 3, the NOSPECS grade reached at least 4, and duration remained under 3 months. Trimming removed 6 bases from V and 4 bases from J, with 15 bases in between. CDR1 is MNHNS, CDR2 SASEGT, per germline. This CDR3 has 14 amino acids. The source material, RNA transcripts, was used to amplify TCR beta CDR3 regions. The study used the HTBI primer set for a first-round RT-PCR of the TCR CDR3. In TCRdb, the multiplex PCR reads were re-called with MiXCR into one record per CDR3 protein. The sample includes approximately 610,000 distinct CDR3 sequences, roughly 15% of them seen just once. This clonotype was recorded at least ten times. What it binds is unknown.

The clonotype was recovered from a middle-aged woman with Graves' ophthalmopathy. The genes are TRBV6-1 and TRBJ1-2, with D perhaps TRBD1 (6 bases). Sequencing was carried out using blood. The CDR3 loop reads CASSEGGNSYGYTF. CDR3 coding DNA: TGTGCCAGCAGCGAGGGGGGGAATAGCTATGGCTACACCTTC.